This T cell receptor (beta chain) stems from a study of CD4 T cells in relation to SARS-CoV-2 and coronaviruses. Study at large: After roughly ten days of antigen culture, PBMC TCR beta CDR3s were sequenced. Study-wide results and limits: No donor gave both pre-pandemic and post-infection samples. Crossreactivity was assessed only for spike protein, not other viral proteins.

Comment on this clone: What it recognizes is unknown. Lacking the conserved final phenylalanine or tryptophan, this CDR3 likely reflects a read error. It is unclear where the CDR3 begins or ends on the DNA, so no DNA is shown, and the CDR3 is as TCRdb lists it.

Here immunoSEQ multiplex PCR was the method, and the copy in TCRdb shows in-frame clones only, minus some. The sample holds approximately 21,000 clones, 65% to 80% seen once. Unexposed donor CD4+ T cells date from about 2011-2018, before the COVID-19 pandemic. Isolation of CD4+ T cells took place after 10 days in culture. Cultures held some 1.8 million PBMCs per well with about 10 IU/ml IL-2. The CDR3 has 15 amino acids, counting both end residues. Germline V gene data show CDR1 as LGHDT and CDR2 as YNNKEL (reference sequence). The V gene is TRBV3-1 (or the pseudogene TRBV3-2), the J gene TRBJ2-7; TRBD2 was called by the table and not checked on the DNA. The specimen was CD4+ T cells from PBMCs, cultured in vitro. This receptor was identified in a human donor in good health. CDR3: CASSQGPGLAGGRKI.